Below, 20 T cell receptor beta chains from the same sample are listed, as sequenced in a study of T cells in Graves' hyperthyroidism and ophthalmopathy. Amplification targeted TCR beta CDR3 regions from RNA transcripts. TCR CDR3 underwent first-round RT-PCR with the HTBI primer set. TCRdb passed the multiplex PCR reads through MiXCR, listing each CDR3 protein once. The sample holds about 200,000 distinct CDR3 sequences, around 17% seen once. Material: blood. Receptors originate from a woman in her forties or fifties with Graves' hyperthyroidism.

This clonotype was detected only once. V is TRBV7-8 and J is TRBJ2-1, with TRBD2 matching over 10 bases. The CDR3 is 15 residues long. Trimming cost V 2 bases and J 14 bases; bases outside gene matches: 12. CDR1 SGHVS and CDR2 FQNEAQ come from the germline V gene. The DNA of the CDR3 is TGTGCCAGCAGCTTACTAGCGGGAGCCTATACTAAGGAGTTCTTC. Amino acids: CASSLLAGAYTKEFF. Supplemented by reference TRBV7-8 and TRBJ2-1, the full variable domain reads GAGVSQSPRYKVAKRGQDVALRCDPISGHVSLFWYQQALGQGPEFLTYFQNEAQLDKSGLPSDRFFAERPEGSVSTLKIQRTQQEDSAVYLCASSLLAGAYTKEFFGPGTRLTVL.

The chain joins TRBV20-1 to TRBJ2-1; 8 bases are shared with TRBD2. This CDR3 has 13 amino acids. After removal of 3 bases from V and 4 bases from J, the junction contained 2 bases not matched to a gene. Looked up from germline, CDR1 is DFQATT and CDR2 is SNEGSKA (reference sequence). The CDR3 DNA sequence: TGCAGTGCTAGGACTAGCGCGTACAATGAGCAGTTCTTC. It specifies CSARTSAYNEQFF.

CDR3 sequence: CASSPPGTGNTEAFF. The CDR3 DNA reads TGTGCCAGCTCACCCCCGGGGACGGGGAACACTGAAGCTTTCTTT. The chain uses TRBV18 and TRBJ1-1, with D possibly being TRBD1 (5 bases). With 3 bases removed from V and 1 base from J, the gap between germline ends came to 12 bases. Germline V gene data show CDR1 as KGHSH and CDR2 as LQKENI. The CDR3 totals 15 residues. The full variable domain, with the rest looked up from reference TRBV18 and TRBJ1-1, is NAGVMQNPRHLVRRRGQEARLRCSPMKGHSHVYWYRQLPEEGLKFMVYLQKENIIDESGMPKERFSAEFPKEGPSILRIQQVVRGDSAAYFCASSPPGTGNTEAFFGQGTRLTVV.

The chain joins TRBV7-2 to TRBJ2-5; 13 bases are a match to TRBD2. The CDR3 sequence is 15 residues long. Losses at the gene ends were 4 bases for V and 5 bases for J; bases not matched to a gene: 4. Germline CDR1 reads SGHTA; CDR2 reads FQGNSA. The DNA for the CDR3 is TGTGCCAGCAGCTCGGGGACTAGCGGGATGGAGACCCAGTACTTC. Its protein is CASSSGTSGMETQYF.

The rearrangement joins TRBV9 to TRBJ2-7; perhaps TRBD2 as D (6 bases). Per germline, CDR1 SGDLS and CDR2 YYNGEE. Trimming removed 3 bases from V and 1 base from J, with 14 bases in between. CDR3 length: 15 residues. CDR3 residues: CASSAGPGTSYEQYF. Written as DNA, the CDR3 is TGTGCCAGCAGCGCGGGGCCCGGGACTTCCTACGAGCAGTACTTC.

This clonotype was observed a few times. This CDR3 is CASSFQEGGDTEAFF. For the CDR3, the DNA is TGTGCCAGCAGCTTCCAGGAGGGGGGAGACACTGAAGCTTTCTTT. The chain carries TRBV5-6 and TRBJ1-1; weak D call: TRBD1 (6 bases). The V end was cut by 2 bases, the J end by 3 bases, with 14 bases between. The CDR3 consists of 15 residues. Germline V gene data show CDR1 as SGHDT and CDR2 as YYEEEE.

This sequence joins TRBV5-4 and TRBJ2-3; 8 positions match TRBD2. V dropped 5 bases and J dropped 0; count of bases not matched to a gene: 5. The germline V gene has CDR1 SGHNT and CDR2 YYREEE (reference sequence). The CDR3 extends over 15 amino acids. The CDR3 reads CASRTGTSSTDTQYF. The CDR3 coding sequence is TGTGCCAGCAGAACCGGGACTAGTAGCACAGATACGCAGTATTTT.

This chain links TRBV7-9 with TRBJ2-2; 14 bases match TRBD2. The CDR3 extends over 18 amino acids. V dropped 5 bases and J dropped 5; count of bases not matched to a gene: 10. Germline V gives CDR1 SEHNR, CDR2 FQNEAQ (reference sequence). In nucleotides, the CDR3 is TGTGCCAGCAGCCTCGGACTAGCGGGAGGTACCCTGACCGGGGAGCTGTTTTTT. It codes for CASSLGLAGGTLTGELFF.

The chain uses TRBV10-2 and TRBJ1-1; D is uncertain. Trimming stripped 9 bases from V and 4 bases from J, with 15 bases between. Germline values: CDR1 WSHSY, CDR2 SAAADI. The CDR3 is 13 amino acids. The CDR3 DNA is TGCGCCAGTCACGGCCCTCCCAGCACTGAAGCTTTCTTT. It codes for CASHGPPSTEAFF.

This clonotype was seen repeatedly, ten times or more. The V and J genes are TRBV3-1 and TRBJ1-6, with D possibly being TRBD1 (6 bases). V was trimmed by 1 base and J by 7 bases, leaving 11 bases between them. The germline gives CDR1 LGHDT, CDR2 YNNKEL (reference sequence). The CDR3 totals 15 residues. The CDR3 sequence: CASSQVDSRNSPLHF. Here the CDR3 DNA reads TGTGCCAGCAGCCAAGTGGACAGTAGAAATTCACCCCTCCACTTT.

The rearrangement links TRBV11-2 to TRBJ2-1, with TRBD2 identical over 11 bases. Germline CDR1 SGHAT, CDR2 FQNNGV. The CDR3 runs 16 residues. J lost 6 bases, V lost 4 bases, and 8 bases had no gene match. The CDR3 region is CASSSVAGGPGNEQFF. In DNA, the CDR3 is TGTGCCAGCAGCTCCGTAGCGGGAGGGCCGGGCAATGAGCAGTTCTTC.

This clonotype was detected ten times or more. The chain combines TRBV28 with TRBJ2-7; unclear D gene. Looked up from germline, CDR1 is MDHEN and CDR2 is SYDVKM. This CDR3 has 15 amino acids. V lost 3 bases, J lost 0 bases, and 12 bases lay in between. CDR3 region: CASSFGAQSSYEQYF. The CDR3 bases are TGTGCCAGCAGTTTTGGCGCCCAAAGCTCCTACGAGCAGTACTTC.

The sample holds a few counts of this clonotype. The chain joins TRBV6-1 to TRBJ1-3, with 9 bases matching TRBD1. There are 14 residues in the CDR3. Trimming took 8 bases from V and 1 from J; bases not matched to a gene: 3. Germline values: CDR1 MNHNS, CDR2 SASEGT. The CDR3 DNA follows: TGTGCCAGCGAACAGGGGGCTTCTGGAAACACCATATATTTT. Its protein is CASEQGASGNTIYF.

The V and J genes are TRBV2 and TRBJ1-5, with a possible D match to TRBD1 (5 bases). The V and J ends lost 6 bases and 7 bases respectively, with 16 bases between them. Looked up from germline, CDR1 is SNHLY and CDR2 is FYNNEI. The length of the CDR3 is 14 residues. The CDR3 sequence: CASRQRGGLQPQHF. CDR3 DNA sequence: TGTGCCAGCAGACAACGTGGGGGGTTGCAGCCCCAGCATTTT.

This clonotype was recorded many times. The V and J genes are TRBV7-9 and TRBJ2-5; D may match TRBD1 or TRBD2 (5 bases each). The CDR3 is made up of 14 amino acids. V shed 2 bases and J shed 5 bases, with 12 bases lying between them. The V gene's germline CDR1 is SEHNR and CDR2 FQNEAQ (reference sequence). In nucleotides, the CDR3 is TGTGCCAGCAGCTTACCCACTGAGGGGGAGACCCAGTACTTC. The encoded protein is CASSLPTEGETQYF.

This clonotype was recorded at least ten times. This chain connects TRBV12-3 or TRBV12-4 to TRBJ1-1, with 7 bases aligning to TRBD1. The CDR3 is 13 amino acids. V gave up 6 bases and J gave up 5 bases; unmatched junction bases: 6. In DNA form, the CDR3 reads TGTGCCAGCAGATCCGAGGACAGGACTGAAGCTTTCTTT. Protein product: CASRSEDRTEAFF.

This clonotype was observed many times. The junction shows a germline mismatch at one end, possibly a read error. The V call is TRBV20-1, the J call TRBJ2-3, with D unclear. The CDR3 runs to 12 residues. CDR1 and CDR2 from the germline V gene are DFQATT and SNEGSKA (reference sequence). CDR3 nucleotides: TGCAGTGCCGGAGAGAGCACCGATACGCAGTATTTT. Translated, it gives CSAGESTDTQYF.

This clonotype has a count of ten or more. The chain uses TRBV20-1 and TRBJ2-7; TRBD2 agrees at 9 bases. This CDR3 has 14 residues. V trimming: 6 bases; J trimming: 6 bases; junction bases outside the gene matches: 12. Germline-derived CDR1 and CDR2 are DFQATT and SNEGSKA (reference sequence). The CDR3 spells CSADPGLAGGEQYF. CDR3 sequence (DNA): TGCAGTGCAGATCCGGGACTAGCTGGGGGCGAGCAGTACTTC.

This chain joins TRBV5-1 and TRBJ1-6; D unresolved. The CDR3 extends over 14 amino acids. Germline V gene lookup returns CDR1 SGHRS and CDR2 YFSETQ. Deletions cut 2 bases from V and 7 bases from J, with 10 bases between. CDR3 nucleotide sequence: TGCGCCAGCAGCTTCAGTCAGGAGAATTCACCCCTCCACTTT. This sequence encodes CASSFSQENSPLHF.

The chain has TRBV29-1 and TRBJ2-7; possibly TRBD2 for D (5 bases). The germline CDR1 and CDR2 sequences are SQVTM and ANQGSEA. Trimming took 4 bases from V and 4 from J, leaving 14 bases between them. The CDR3 spans 13 residues. CDR3 residues: CSVVSGMGYEQYF. The DNA of the CDR3 is TGCAGCGTTGTATCGGGAATGGGGTACGAGCAGTACTTC.